Described below is a single T cell receptor beta chain sequence and its context. Its antigen is not identified. The data belong to a study of shared clonotypes between healthy human individuals. Whole-study findings and limits: Between a handful of donors, naive CD4 clonotypes were shared at a level of about 5%.

Using immunoSEQ multiplex PCR, the repertoire was profiled, and TCRdb retains in-frame clones only, with some absent. The repertoire has millions of clones, approximately 94% of them found once; the top ten carry about 1.1%. CDR3 length: 12 residues. V lost 6 bases to trimming and J lost 6 bases; unmatched junction nucleotides: 5. The germline gives CDR1 MDHEN, CDR2 SYDVKM. CD45RO-negative, CCR7-positively selected cells formed the naive CD8 fraction, excluding terminally differentiated effector memory CD45RA+ cells. This clonotype was obtained from a young man in good health. The J gene is TRBJ2-7, the V gene TRBV28; TRBD1 aligns across 7 bases. The sequencing sample was made of naive CD8+ T cells sorted from blood. CDR3 in DNA: TGTGCCAGCAGCACACAGGGGATCGAGCAGTACTTC. Translated, it gives CASSTQGIEQYF.